The text below deals with one T cell receptor (beta chain). Its antigen is still unknown. V was pared by 6 bases and J by 0 bases, with 13 bases between. CDR1 is SGHRS and CDR2 is YFSETQ in the germline V gene. This CDR3 has 14 residues. This entry comes from a study of a mutant IDH1 vaccine in newly diagnosed glioma. Some clones are missing from TCRdb's copy, which holds only in-frame ones; the method was immunoSEQ multiplex PCR. The table shows about 48,000 clones, with approximately 80% occurring only once. Time point here: week 35, safety follow-up. Each dose of the vaccine consisted of 300 ug of mutant IDH1 20-mer peptide, with topical imiquimod. Those who donated had recent WHO grade 3 or 4 IDH1-mutant, ATRX-lost astrocytomas.

The specimen comprised PBMCs, sampled from a glioma patient whose treatment included an IDH1 peptide vaccine. The rearrangement joins TRBV5-1 to TRBJ2-7; D possibly corresponds to TRBD1 (6 bases). The sequence derives from a man aged 35 to 55 with glioma. CDR3 nucleotides: TGCGCCAGCACCCGGGACACGCACTCCTACGAGCAGTACTTC. As protein: CASTRDTHSYEQYF.